The T cell receptor (beta chain) under discussion was sequenced for a study of CD8+ T cells in alopecia areata. Overall study context: The drug, tofacitinib, lasted 6 to 18 months, followed by 6 months off drug. Regarding the study as a whole: Affected scalp, especially in alopecia totalis/universalis, had a higher clonality than normal scalp did.

RNA extraction and reverse transcription yielded cDNA as sequencing template. Produced via immunoSEQ multiplex PCR; TCRdb's table is partial and in-frame only. The sample has more than 200,000 clones; 67% are singletons. Obtained from alopecia areata patients were lesional scalp punch biopsies along with peripheral blood. Comments on this clone: Antigen: not known.

The sample was CD4+ T cells sorted from blood, taken at week 0. The TCR was taken from a human donor with alopecia areata.

The CDR3 nucleotides read TGTGCCAGCACCAGAGACAGGGCAGGTCAGCCCCAGCATTTT. This translates into CASTRDRAGQPQHF. The rearrangement joins TRBV6-6 to TRBJ1-5; 7 bases align to TRBD1. Germline values: CDR1 MNHNY, CDR2 SVGAGI (reference sequence). The CDR3 is made up of 14 amino acids. The J segment lost 6 bases and the V segment lost 7 bases, leaving 9 bases of the junction unmatched.